The present T cell receptor (beta chain) was sequenced within a study of beta chain features in type 1 diabetes. Germline CDR1 SQVTM, CDR2 ANQGSEA. CDR3 length: 17 residues. J was trimmed by 4 bases and V by 0 bases; bases with no gene match: 11. TCRB transcripts that were expressed got sequenced, as all of the isolated RNA had been reverse transcribed. Using immunoSEQ multiplex PCR, the repertoire was profiled, and TCRdb retains in-frame clones only, with some absent. The table includes some 220,000 clones, around 9.9% detected once. Based on CD45RO/CCR7/CD25/CD127/CD95/CD27, CD4+ regulatory, stem cell-like memory, naive and central memory cells were sorted.

The specimen was central memory CD4+ T cells from blood. The chain is built from TRBV29-1 and TRBJ2-2; 7 bases fit TRBD2. The TCR sequence derives from a man between 18 and 35 years old in good health. The CDR3 is CSVEDGRRERGTGELFF. Written as DNA, the CDR3 is TGCAGCGTTGAAGATGGGAGACGGGAGCGGGGCACCGGGGAGCTGTTTTTT.